Here is one T cell receptor (beta chain) with its context. This CDR3 is built from 15 residues. Per the germline V gene, CDR1 is MDHEN and CDR2 is SYDVKM. Trimming removed 4 bases from V and 1 base from J; junction bases left unmatched: 2. The source of the sample is a study of blood T cell repertoires in COVID-19. Study in general: Donors in Cohort 3 counted as recovered after two negative PCRs, clearance, or symptom resolution. T cells, B-cell-depleted T cells, or PBMCs provided the cDNA or gDNA that served as material.

Clones were read by immunoSEQ multiplex PCR, and TCRdb kept only the in-frame ones, dropping some. Of a few hundred thousand clones in the sample, more than 75% were seen once. Participants, about 18 to 90 years old, spanned under 25 US areas. Participant-reported clinical history was the basis for cohort assignment. The clonotype originates from a woman in her sixties or seventies in a cohort exposed to, infected with or recovered from COVID-19 (not recorded which). Sample: PBMCs or T cells enriched from blood (not recorded which). The V call is TRBV28, the J call TRBJ2-3; 10 positions agree with TRBD2. The CDR3 is CASSSSGRGTDTQYF. As DNA, the CDR3 is TGTGCCAGCAGTTCCAGCGGGAGGGGCACAGATACGCAGTATTTT.